This T cell receptor beta chain was identified during a study of blood T cell repertoires in COVID-19. Original processing notes: Nucleated cell counts were estimated from reference gene primer amplification. The repertoire was sequenced with immunoSEQ multiplex PCR; TCRdb's copy has only in-frame clones and lacks some. Clonal size and the V and J genes are those of that table, whereas D and trimming came from the DNA. This repertoire shows fewer than 350,000 clones, roughly 90% found once; its top ten account for 9% to 9.5%. CDR1 is SGHVS and CDR2 is FQNEAQ in the germline V gene. The CDR3 covers 15 residues. Trimming left V 5 bases short and J 0 bases short, with 12 bases between.

This sequence joins TRBV7-8 and TRBJ2-3, with D perhaps matching TRBD1 (6 bases). Sequenced material: peripheral blood. This TCR came from a man younger than 35 with active or convalescent COVID-19. The CDR3 sequence is CASSGPGGSTDTQYF. Here the CDR3 DNA reads TGTGCCAGCAGCGGGCCTGGGGGCAGCACAGATACGCAGTATTTT.